This TCR beta chain stems from a study of HIV-infected children after antiretroviral therapy interruption. As for the study in general: Recorded EBV and CMV exposure existed for most children. In continuous treatment, analyzed samples were from weeks 0, 48 and 150.

Specified treatment: PENTA 11 planned treatment interruption arm or continuous ART arm. Study-wide findings and caveats: After treatment interruption started, naive CD4+ CDR3 overlap across time points dropped.

The TCR library was built from RNA with a 3' RACE protocol and unique molecular identifiers. Each CDR3 protein is one row after TCRdb ran MiXCR on the 3' RACE reads. The sample records about 14,000 distinct CDR3 sequences, 3.4% being singletons. This clonotype turned up a few times. The antigen is not known. The V and J ends lost 3 bases and 7 bases respectively, with 12 bases between them. Germline CDR1 SQVTM, CDR2 ANQGSEA. The CDR3 is made up of 12 amino acids. The TCR sequence derives from a pool of human donors with HIV. The sequences come from CD45RO+ CD8+ T cells from PBMCs, pooled from several time points, collected from a donor given antiretroviral therapy, either interrupted or continuous. The subset here: memory CD8+ CD45RO+ CD45RA- T cells. J is TRBJ1-2 and V is TRBV29-1; weak D call: TRBD1 (5 bases). The chain's CDR3 is CSVDGTGGGYTF. The CDR3 region has the DNA TGCAGCGTTGACGGGACGGGCGGTGGCTACACCTTC. The entire variable domain, with the rest obtained from reference TRBV29-1 and TRBJ1-2, is as follows: SAVISQKPSRDICQRGTSLTIQCQVDSQVTMMFWYRQQPGQSLTLIATANQGSEATYESGFVIDKFPISRPNLTFSTLTVSNMSPEDSSIYLCSVDGTGGGYTFGSGTRLTVV.